Below are 30 T cell receptor beta chains sequenced from a single sample in a study of shared clonotypes between healthy human individuals (dated by TCRdb to 2019 to 2021). Receptor libraries were prepared by the immunoSEQ multiplex PCR assay. The table comes from immuneACCESS by way of TCRdb, which keeps in-frame sequences with V and J called. Part of the clones is missing from these tables; in studies checked, under half for an unresolved V gene and the rest for unknown reasons. Counted in this sample were a few million clones; around 90% of them appeared once. The ten largest clonotypes hold around 0.15% of the sample. Sequenced: naive CD4+ T cells sorted from blood. Reading the label with the study, this specimen's cell subset or site is: CD45RA+ positively selected. The receptors come from a man aged 18 to 29 in good health.

This clone was picked up one time. The chain couples TRBV9 to TRBJ2-7, with D hard to call. Trimming took 0 bases from V and 3 from J, leaving 13 bases between them. This CDR3 contains 15 residues. The germline V gene encodes CDR1 SGDLS and CDR2 YYNGEE. CDR3 DNA: TGTGCCAGCAGCGTAGCGGGCAGTGCCCTCTACGAGCAGTACTTC. It translates to CASSVAGSALYEQYF.

The chain links TRBV5-1 to TRBJ2-5, with 9 bases matching TRBD1. The germline gives CDR1 SGHRS, CDR2 YFSETQ. V shed 2 bases and J 2 bases; nucleotides not matched to a gene: 4. The CDR3 extends over 15 amino acids. The CDR3 is CASSLGTGRQETQYF. CDR3 nucleotides: TGCGCCAGCAGCTTAGGGACAGGGAGACAAGAGACCCAGTACTTC.

With respect to this clone: This specimen includes other DNA sequences encoding the same CDR3. DNA of the CDR3: TGTGCCAGTAGTATACGGGGGTTGAACACTGAAGCTTTCTTT. Translated: CASSIRGLNTEAFF. V usage is TRBV19 and J usage is TRBJ1-1; tentatively, D is TRBD1 (5 bases). Germline V gives CDR1 LNHDA, CDR2 SQIVND (reference sequence). V was clipped by 2 bases and J by 0 bases, with 7 bases between them. The CDR3 contains 14 residues.

The table lists this clone with a count of one. This sequence joins TRBV6-1 and TRBJ2-5; unclear D gene. The CDR3 is 14 amino acids. The germline CDR1 and CDR2 sequences are MNHNS and SASEGT. Trimming took 4 bases from V and 5 from J, leaving 14 bases between them. CDR3 nucleotides: TGTGCCAGCAGTGGCTGGGGTAGAGTGGAGACCCAGTACTTC. Its protein is CASSGWGRVETQYF.

CDR3 residues: CASSSNSDGRWYEQYF. CDR3 DNA: TGTGCCAGCAGTTCCAATTCGGACGGCAGGTGGTACGAGCAGTACTTC. The rearrangement joins TRBV6-6 to TRBJ2-7; no clear D. CDR1 and CDR2 (germline): MNHNY, SVGAGI (reference sequence). The CDR3 has 16 amino acids. The V and J ends lost 4 bases and 4 bases respectively, with 20 bases between them.

The chain links TRBV18 to TRBJ1-2; 8 bases are a match to TRBD1. The CDR3 contains 15 residues. V lost 2 bases and J lost 4; bases outside the gene matches: 6. CDR1 is KGHSH and CDR2 is LQKENI in the germline V gene. The CDR3 nucleotides read TGTGCCAGCTCACCAGGACAGGGTTCGGGCTATGGCTACACCTTC. Amino acids: CASSPGQGSGYGYTF.

This chain connects TRBV5-1 to TRBJ2-2; 9 positions match TRBD1. The V gene end was trimmed by 4 bases and the J gene end by 5 bases; junction bases not matched to a gene: 9. CDR3 length: 16 amino acids. Germline-derived CDR1 and CDR2 are SGHRS and YFSETQ. The CDR3 protein is CASSPRDREYTGELFF. The CDR3, as DNA: TGCGCCAGCAGCCCCCGGGACAGGGAGTATACCGGGGAGCTGTTTTTT.

V and J are TRBV19 and TRBJ2-4, with D possibly matching TRBD2 (5 bases). The CDR3 length is 13 residues. The germline gives CDR1 LNHDA, CDR2 SQIVND (reference sequence). The ends were cut back, 6 bases at V and 2 bases at J, with 8 bases in the middle. CDR3 bases: TGTGCCAGTAGCGGGGTGACCAAAAACATTCAGTACTTC. This codes for CASSGVTKNIQYF.

Concerning this clone: The same CDR3 is also encoded by other DNA sequences in this sample. The rearrangement links TRBV11-2 to TRBJ2-3; D tentatively reads TRBD1 or TRBD2 (5 bases each). Germline CDR1 is SGHAT and CDR2 is FQNNGV. The CDR3 totals 14 residues. The germline V and J ends were trimmed by 3 bases and 0 bases, with 7 bases remaining between them. The CDR3 here is CASSLRGSTDTQYF. CDR3 nucleotides: TGTGCCAGCAGCTTGAGGGGTAGCACAGATACGCAGTATTTT.

The chain links TRBV7-2 to TRBJ2-6, with D hard to call. V lost 2 bases and J lost 0, with 5 bases in between. This CDR3 has 15 residues. Germline assignment: CDR1 SGHTA and CDR2 FQGNSA. CDR3 sequence reads: CASSLFYSGANVLTF. CDR3 in DNA: TGTGCCAGCAGCTTATTCTACTCTGGGGCCAACGTCCTGACTTTC.

CDR3 nucleotides: TGCGCCAGCAGCCAAGGGCAAACCTTCACAGATACGCAGTATTTT. This gives the protein CASSQGQTFTDTQYF. The chain recombines TRBV4-1 with TRBJ2-3; D is ambiguous. This CDR3 has 15 amino acids. Germline CDR1 and CDR2: MGHRA and YSYEKL. V was pared by 1 base and J by 2 bases, with 10 bases between.

The chain recombines TRBV5-6 with TRBJ2-1, with 7 nucleotides matching TRBD2. CDR1 and CDR2 from the germline V gene are SGHDT and YYEEEE. The CDR3 consists of 18 residues. Trimming at V came to 4 bases and at J to 7 bases, leaving 20 bases not matched to a gene. The CDR3 DNA reads as TGTGCCAGCAGCCCCAGCCCCGGGGGGAGCGGCCATTCGAATGAGCAGTTCTTC. Translation gives CASSPSPGGSGHSNEQFF.

J is TRBJ2-7 and V is TRBV11-2; TRBD1 agrees at 10 bases. The CDR3 has 15 amino acids. Germline V gene lookup returns CDR1 SGHAT and CDR2 FQNNGV. V was pared by 2 bases and J by 4 bases, with 5 bases of the junction left unmatched. CDR3 amino acids: CASSLTDRGLYEQYF. DNA of the CDR3: TGTGCCAGCAGCTTAACCGACAGGGGGCTTTACGAGCAGTACTTC.

The chain is built from TRBV19 and TRBJ2-3; maybe TRBD2 (5 bases). This CDR3 is 14 amino acids long. V was cut by 0 bases and J by 6 bases, with 10 bases left in between. CDR1 is LNHDA and CDR2 is SQIVND in the germline V gene (reference sequence). The CDR3 sequence is CASSIDPSRDTQYF. CDR3 DNA: TGTGCCAGTAGTATAGATCCTAGCCGGGATACGCAGTATTTT.

This rearrangement joins TRBV9 to TRBJ2-4, with 7 bases lining up with TRBD1. CDR1 SGDLS and CDR2 YYNGEE come from the germline V gene. V lost 8 bases to trimming and J lost 0 bases; unmatched junction nucleotides: 17. This CDR3 has 18 residues. Written as DNA, the CDR3 is TGTGCCAGTTCCCCGGGACAGTCTAGCCGCCTAGCCAAAAACATTCAGTACTTC. Protein: CASSPGQSSRLAKNIQYF. The full variable domain, completed using reference TRBV9 and TRBJ2-4, is DSGVTQTPKHLITATGQRVTLRCSPRSGDLSVYWYQQSLDQGLQFLIQYYNGEERAKGNILERFSAQQFPDLHSELNLSSLELGDSALYFCASSPGQSSRLAKNIQYFGAGTRLSVL.

The chain recombines TRBV27 with TRBJ2-3; 11 bases align to TRBD1. V lost 3 bases and J lost 2; bases outside the gene matches: 7. This CDR3 spans 17 amino acids. Germline assignment: CDR1 MNHEY and CDR2 SMNVEV (reference sequence). This chain's CDR3 is CASSFLGQGAVTDTQYF. CDR3 sequence (DNA): TGTGCCAGCAGTTTTCTCGGACAGGGGGCAGTCACAGATACGCAGTATTTT.

The CDR3, as DNA: TGTGCCAGCAGCTTAACCGGACAGCCCCAGCATTTT. Translated, it gives CASSLTGQPQHF. J is TRBJ1-5 and V is TRBV7-8; D gene ambiguous. V lost 2 bases and J 7 bases, leaving 6 bases between the germline ends. The CDR3 spans 12 residues. Germline assignment: CDR1 SGHVS and CDR2 FQNEAQ.

The chain recombines TRBV18 with TRBJ2-2; 10 nucleotides agree with TRBD2. Trimming took 2 bases from V and 4 from J; bases not matched to a gene: 1. The germline V gene has CDR1 KGHSH and CDR2 LQKENI. The CDR3 is 15 amino acids. The CDR3 protein is CASSPSGGATGELFF. The CDR3, as DNA: TGTGCCAGCTCACCAAGCGGGGGGGCCACCGGGGAGCTGTTTTTT.

The chain joins TRBV18 to TRBJ1-2; tentatively, D is TRBD1 (6 bases). The CDR3 loop spans 15 amino acids. Germline lookup yields CDR1 KGHSH and CDR2 LQKENI. Trimming took off 3 bases at V and 3 bases at J, with 14 bases between the two ends. The CDR3 bases are TGTGCCAGCTCACCCCTGGGGGGCGAAGACTATGGCTACACCTTC. Translation: CASSPLGGEDYGYTF. Supplemented by reference TRBV18 and TRBJ1-2, the full variable domain reads NAGVMQNPRHLVRRRGQEARLRCSPMKGHSHVYWYRQLPEEGLKFMVYLQKENIIDESGMPKERFSAEFPKEGPSILRIQQVVRGDSAAYFCASSPLGGEDYGYTFGSGTRLTVV.

This sequence joins TRBV21-1 and TRBJ1-5; no check of the table's D call, TRBD1, against the DNA was made. TRBV21-1 is labeled a pseudogene. The CDR3 is 18 residues long. This chain's CDR3 is CASTGDRELEYSNQPQHF. Written as DNA, the CDR3 is TGTGCCAGCACCGGGGACAGGGAATTGGAGTATAGCAATCAGCCCCAGCATTTT.

This rearrangement joins TRBV19 to TRBJ2-1; D perhaps matches TRBD2 (5 bases). CDR1 is LNHDA and CDR2 is SQIVND in the germline V gene (reference sequence). The length of the CDR3 is 12 residues. V lost 3 bases and J 5 bases, leaving 5 bases between the germline ends. The CDR3 DNA is TGTGCCAGTAGTATCGGGAACAATGAGCAGTTCTTC. This translates into CASSIGNNEQFF.

This chain connects TRBV30 to TRBJ2-2; TRBD2 aligns across 9 bases. Unmatched junction bases numbered 5, after V lost 4 bases and J lost 2 bases. The length of the CDR3 is 15 residues. Per the germline V gene, CDR1 is GTSNPN and CDR2 is SVGIG (reference sequence). The CDR3 coding sequence is TGTGCCTGGAATCGAGCGGGGGGAAACACCGGGGAGCTGTTTTTT. This translates into CAWNRAGGNTGELFF.

The chain links TRBV30 to TRBJ1-6; D is ambiguous. Looked up from germline, CDR1 is GTSNPN and CDR2 is SVGIG (reference sequence). This CDR3 is 14 amino acids long. V was trimmed by 2 bases and J by 0 bases, leaving 5 bases between them. The CDR3 is CAWSSYSYNSPLHF. The CDR3, as DNA: TGTGCCTGGAGTTCTTACTCCTATAATTCACCCCTCCACTTT. Using reference TRBV30 and TRBJ1-6 for the parts outside the CDR3, the full variable domain is SQTIHQWPATLVQPVGSPLSLECTVEGTSNPNLYWYRQAAGRGLQLLFYSVGIGQISSEVPQNLSASRPQDRQFILSSKKLLLSDSGFYLCAWSSYSYNSPLHFGNGTRLTVT.

The chain has TRBV30 and TRBJ2-2; the D gene is possibly TRBD1 (6 bases). This CDR3 spans 19 amino acids. Germline CDR1 and CDR2: GTSNPN and SVGIG (reference sequence). V shed 2 bases and J shed 0 bases, with 22 bases lying between them. In DNA, the CDR3 is TGTGCCTGGAGTAGGAGGCAAAACAGGGTGATTACGAACACCGGGGAGCTGTTTTTT. This encodes CAWSRRQNRVITNTGELFF.

The V and J genes are TRBV28 and TRBJ2-7; 8 bases are shared with TRBD1. Losses at the gene ends were 6 bases for V and 2 bases for J; bases not matched to a gene: 9. The germline V gene has CDR1 MDHEN and CDR2 SYDVKM. This CDR3 region has 15 residues. This chain's CDR3 is CASRLGQGLTYEQYF. Here the CDR3 DNA reads TGTGCCAGCAGACTAGGACAGGGCCTCACCTACGAGCAGTACTTC.

This chain connects TRBV30 to TRBJ2-5; D perhaps matches TRBD2 (6 bases). The DNA end is a closer match to TRBJ2-7, so the J assignment may be wrong. The CDR3 is made up of 13 amino acids. Germline V gives CDR1 GTSNPN, CDR2 SVGIG (reference sequence). The CDR3 nucleotides are TGTGCCTCTTCCACTAGCCGACCCTACGAGCAGTACTTC. Amino acids: CASSTSRPYEQYF.

About this clone: This same CDR3 is encoded by further DNA sequences in the sample. The genes are TRBV9 and TRBJ2-7, with 7 bases lining up with TRBD1. CDR1 and CDR2 from the germline V gene are SGDLS and YYNGEE. V dropped 1 base and J dropped 3; count of bases not matched to a gene: 1. This CDR3 comprises 13 residues. The CDR3 region has the DNA TGTGCCAGCAGCGTAAGACAGGGCTACGAGCAGTACTTC. As protein: CASSVRQGYEQYF.

V gene TRBV27 combines with J gene TRBJ2-5; possibly TRBD2 for D (6 bases). Trimming shortened V by 6 bases and J by 5 bases, and 13 bases separated the two germline ends. Per the germline V gene, CDR1 is MNHEY and CDR2 is SMNVEV (reference sequence). The CDR3 is 13 residues long. This CDR3 reads CASRSSDKETQYF. In DNA, the CDR3 is TGTGCCAGCAGATCTAGCGATAAGGAGACCCAGTACTTC.

V and J are TRBV5-4 and TRBJ1-1; D unclear. The germline V and J ends were trimmed by 0 bases and 4 bases, with 13 bases remaining between them. From germline, CDR1 is SGHNT and CDR2 YYREEE (reference sequence). The CDR3 loop spans 15 amino acids. The CDR3 coding sequence is TGTGCCAGCAGCTTGGCCAGCGCGGCACGCACTGAAGCTTTCTTT. Translation: CASSLASAARTEAFF.

This CDR3 is CAISERDTRGETQYF. DNA for the CDR3: TGTGCCATCAGTGAGAGGGACACCCGTGGGGAGACCCAGTACTTC. V is TRBV10-3 and J is TRBJ2-5, with D tentatively TRBD1 (6 bases). The V end was cut by 2 bases, the J end by 5 bases, with 15 bases between. Germline loops: CDR1 ENHRY, CDR2 SYGVKD. This CDR3 region has 15 residues.